This TCR beta chain derives from a study of shared clonotypes between healthy human individuals. Overall study results and limits: Approximately 5.1% was the fraction of naive CD4 clonotypes found shared across four donors.

In regard to this clone: Its antigen is currently unknown.

Deep-level assay runs were performed. The table came from immunoSEQ multiplex PCR; TCRdb's copy has only in-frame clones and leaves some out. The sample holds around 2,100,000 clones, less than 95% seen once. Germline V gene sequence: CDR1 SGHAT, CDR2 FQNNGV. The CDR3 loop spans 14 amino acids. Trimming cost V 5 bases and J 5 bases, with 15 bases left between them. Naive-designated CD8 cells lacked CD45RO, were positively enriched for CCR7, and omitted terminally differentiated effector memory CD45RA+ cells. This sequence originates from a man aged 18 to 29 in good health. The V call is TRBV11-2, the J call TRBJ1-1, with D perhaps matching TRBD1 (6 bases). Specimen: naive CD8+ T cells sorted from blood. The DNA of the CDR3 is TGTGCCAGCAGCCAAGGAGGGGGGGGTACTGAAGCTTTCTTT. Its translation is CASSQGGGGTEAFF.